This TCR beta chain comes out of a study of blood T cell repertoires in COVID-19. On the study more broadly: PBMCs, B-cell-depleted T cells, or T cells were the source of the cDNA or gDNA that made up the material.

Libraries were prepared by immunoSEQ multiplex PCR; TCRdb keeps only in-frame clonotypes and omits some of them. The sample includes approximately 200,000 clones, approximately 87% of them seen just once. V lost 4 bases and J lost 6; bases outside the gene matches: 11. The CDR3 length is 15 residues. The germline V gene has CDR1 SGHTA and CDR2 FQGNSA. The V call is TRBV7-2, the J call TRBJ2-7, with 8 nucleotides matching TRBD2. The sequencing sample was made of peripheral blood. The TCR was taken from a woman aged 45 to 65 with acute or convalescent COVID-19. CDR3 protein: CASSSLAGIISEQYF. The CDR3 coding sequence is TGTGCCAGCAGCTCCTTAGCGGGAATTATATCCGAGCAGTACTTC.